This T cell receptor beta chain was recorded in a study of blood T cell repertoires in COVID-19. Data came from immunoSEQ multiplex PCR; TCRdb stores just in-frame clones and leaves some out. Found here are 210,000 or so clones, 80% to 90% of them singletons; the top ten hold about 10%. V was trimmed by 5 bases and J by 9 bases, leaving 14 bases between them. The CDR3 sequence is 12 residues long. Per the germline V gene, CDR1 is SGHAT and CDR2 is FQNNGV. The chain employs TRBV11-2 and TRBJ2-7; perhaps TRBD2 as D (5 bases). The sequence derives from an elderly woman with acute or convalescent COVID-19. Sequenced material: peripheral blood. CDR3: CASSARPEGQYF. DNA for the CDR3: TGTGCCAGCAGCGCCAGACCCGAGGGGCAGTACTTC.